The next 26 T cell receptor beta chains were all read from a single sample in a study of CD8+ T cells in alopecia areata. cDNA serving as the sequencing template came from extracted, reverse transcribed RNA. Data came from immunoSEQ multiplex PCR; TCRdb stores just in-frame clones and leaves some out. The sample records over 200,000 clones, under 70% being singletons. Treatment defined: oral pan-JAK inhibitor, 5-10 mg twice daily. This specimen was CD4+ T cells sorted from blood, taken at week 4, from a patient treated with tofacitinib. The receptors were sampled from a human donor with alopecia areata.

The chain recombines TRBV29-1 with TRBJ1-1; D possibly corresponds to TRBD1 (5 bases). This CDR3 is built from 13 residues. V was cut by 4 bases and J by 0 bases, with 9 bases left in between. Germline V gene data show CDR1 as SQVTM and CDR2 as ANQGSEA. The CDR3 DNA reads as TGCAGCGTTGCGAACAGGCTGAACACTGAAGCTTTCTTT. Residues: CSVANRLNTEAFF.

The CDR3 reads CASSEQGWNSPLHF. The CDR3 DNA reads as TGTGCCAGTAGTGAACAGGGTTGGAATTCACCCCTCCACTTT. This chain uses TRBV19 with TRBJ1-6, with D perhaps matching TRBD1 (6 bases). The CDR3 is 14 amino acids. The germline V and J ends were trimmed by 5 bases and 7 bases, with 12 bases remaining between them. Germline assignment: CDR1 LNHDA and CDR2 SQIVND (reference sequence). Full variable domain (remainder filled in from reference TRBV19 and TRBJ1-6): DGGITQSPKYLFRKEGQNVTLSCEQNLNHDAMYWYRQDPGQGLRLIYYSQIVNDFQKGDIAEGYSVSREKKESFPLTVTSAQKNPTAFYLCASSEQGWNSPLHFGNGTRLTVT.

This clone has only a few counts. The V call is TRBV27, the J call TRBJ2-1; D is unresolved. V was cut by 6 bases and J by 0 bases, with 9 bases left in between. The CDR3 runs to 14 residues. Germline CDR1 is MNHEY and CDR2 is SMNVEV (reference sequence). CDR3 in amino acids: CASSSHSSYNEQFF. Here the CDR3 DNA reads TGTGCCAGCAGCTCGCACTCCTCCTACAATGAGCAGTTCTTC.

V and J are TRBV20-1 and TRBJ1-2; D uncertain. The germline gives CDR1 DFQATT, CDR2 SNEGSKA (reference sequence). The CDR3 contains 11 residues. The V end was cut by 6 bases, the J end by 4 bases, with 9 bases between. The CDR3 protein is CSAWAIYGYTF. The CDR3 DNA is TGCAGTGCCTGGGCCATCTATGGCTACACCTTC.

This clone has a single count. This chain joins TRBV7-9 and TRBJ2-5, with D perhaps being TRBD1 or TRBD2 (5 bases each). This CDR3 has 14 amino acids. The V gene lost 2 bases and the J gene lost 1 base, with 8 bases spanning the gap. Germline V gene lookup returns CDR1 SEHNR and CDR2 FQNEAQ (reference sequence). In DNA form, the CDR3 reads TGTGCCAGCAGCTTAATGGGGGTCCAAGAGACCCAGTACTTC. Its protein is CASSLMGVQETQYF. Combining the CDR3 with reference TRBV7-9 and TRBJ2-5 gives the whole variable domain DTGVSQNPRHKITKRGQNVTFRCDPISEHNRLYWYRQTLGQGPEFLTYFQNEAQLEKSRLLSDRFSAERPKGSFSTLEIQRTEQGDSAMYLCASSLMGVQETQYFGPGTRLLVL.

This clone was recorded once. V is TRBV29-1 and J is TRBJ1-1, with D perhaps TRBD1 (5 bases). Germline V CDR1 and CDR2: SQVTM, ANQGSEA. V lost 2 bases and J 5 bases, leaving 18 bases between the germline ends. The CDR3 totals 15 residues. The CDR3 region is CSVEWTRERGTEAFF. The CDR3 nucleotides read TGCAGCGTTGAATGGACACGAGAACGAGGTACTGAAGCTTTCTTT.

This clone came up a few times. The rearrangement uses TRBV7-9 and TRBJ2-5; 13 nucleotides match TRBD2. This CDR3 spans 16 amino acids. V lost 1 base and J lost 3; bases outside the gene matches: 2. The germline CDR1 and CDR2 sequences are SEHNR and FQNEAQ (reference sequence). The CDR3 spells CASSLVGTSGKETQYF. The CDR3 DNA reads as TGTGCCAGCAGCTTAGTAGGGACTAGCGGGAAAGAGACCCAGTACTTC.

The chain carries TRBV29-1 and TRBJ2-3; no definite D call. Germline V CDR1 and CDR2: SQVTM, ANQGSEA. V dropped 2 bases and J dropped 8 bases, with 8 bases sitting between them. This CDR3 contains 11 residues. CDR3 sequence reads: CSVEPQVTQYF. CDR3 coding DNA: TGCAGCGTTGAACCTCAGGTTACGCAGTATTTT.

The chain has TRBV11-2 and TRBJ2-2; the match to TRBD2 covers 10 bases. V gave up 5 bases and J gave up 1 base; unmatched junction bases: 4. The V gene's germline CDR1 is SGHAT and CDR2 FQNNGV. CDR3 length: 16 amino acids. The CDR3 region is CASSIRLAGNTGELFF. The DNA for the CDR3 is TGTGCCAGCAGCATCCGACTAGCGGGGAACACCGGGGAGCTGTTTTTT.

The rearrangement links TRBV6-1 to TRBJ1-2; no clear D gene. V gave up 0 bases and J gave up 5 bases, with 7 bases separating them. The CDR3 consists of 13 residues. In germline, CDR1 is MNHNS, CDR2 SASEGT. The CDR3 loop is CASSEARDYGYTF. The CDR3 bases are TGTGCCAGCAGTGAAGCTAGGGATTATGGCTACACCTTC.

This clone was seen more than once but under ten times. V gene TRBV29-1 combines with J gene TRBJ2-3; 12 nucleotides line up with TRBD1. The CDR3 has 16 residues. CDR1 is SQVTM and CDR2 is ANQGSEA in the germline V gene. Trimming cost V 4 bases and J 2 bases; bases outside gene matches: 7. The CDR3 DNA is TGCAGCGTTGTACCCGGGACAGGGGGCCTCACAGATACGCAGTATTTT. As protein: CSVVPGTGGLTDTQYF.

CDR3 in amino acids: CASSVGEGSYNEQFF. DNA of the CDR3: TGTGCCAGCAGCGTAGGAGAGGGTTCCTACAATGAGCAGTTCTTC. The chain recombines TRBV9 with TRBJ2-1; maybe TRBD2 (5 bases). CDR1 SGDLS and CDR2 YYNGEE come from the germline V gene. The CDR3 extends over 15 amino acids. Trimming took 0 bases from V and 1 from J, leaving 8 bases between them.

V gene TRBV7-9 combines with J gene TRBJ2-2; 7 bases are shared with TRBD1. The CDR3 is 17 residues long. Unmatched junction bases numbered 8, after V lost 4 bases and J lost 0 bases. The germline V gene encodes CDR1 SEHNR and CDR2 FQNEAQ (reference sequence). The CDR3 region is CASSSRTGFANTGELFF. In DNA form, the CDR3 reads TGTGCCAGCAGCTCACGGACAGGATTCGCGAACACCGGGGAGCTGTTTTTT. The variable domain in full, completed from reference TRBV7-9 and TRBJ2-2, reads DTGVSQNPRHKITKRGQNVTFRCDPISEHNRLYWYRQTLGQGPEFLTYFQNEAQLEKSRLLSDRFSAERPKGSFSTLEIQRTEQGDSAMYLCASSSRTGFANTGELFFGEGSRLTVL.

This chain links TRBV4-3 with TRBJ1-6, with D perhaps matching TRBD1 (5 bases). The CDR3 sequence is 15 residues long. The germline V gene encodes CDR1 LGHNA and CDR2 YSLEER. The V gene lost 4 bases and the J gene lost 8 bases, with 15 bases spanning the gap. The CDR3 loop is CASSLRDGRDSPLHF. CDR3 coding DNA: TGCGCCAGCAGCCTCCGGGACGGGAGGGATTCACCCCTCCACTTT.

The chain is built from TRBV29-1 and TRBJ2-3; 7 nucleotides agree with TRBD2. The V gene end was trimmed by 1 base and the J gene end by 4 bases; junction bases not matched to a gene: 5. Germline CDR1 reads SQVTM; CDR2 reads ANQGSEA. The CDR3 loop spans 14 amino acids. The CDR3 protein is CSVEAGGGADTQYF. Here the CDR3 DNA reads TGCAGCGTTGAAGCGGGGGGAGGTGCAGATACGCAGTATTTT.

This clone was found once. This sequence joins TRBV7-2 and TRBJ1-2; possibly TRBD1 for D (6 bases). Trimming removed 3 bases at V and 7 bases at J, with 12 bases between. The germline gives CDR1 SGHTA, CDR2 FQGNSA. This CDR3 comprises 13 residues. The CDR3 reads CASSFRTDRGYTF. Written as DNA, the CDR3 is TGTGCCAGCAGCTTCCGGACAGATCGTGGCTACACCTTC.

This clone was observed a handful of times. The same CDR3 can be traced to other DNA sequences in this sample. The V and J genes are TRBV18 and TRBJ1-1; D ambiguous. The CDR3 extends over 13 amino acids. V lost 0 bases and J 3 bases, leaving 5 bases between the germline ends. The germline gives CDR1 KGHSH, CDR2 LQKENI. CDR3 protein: CASSPPGDTEAFF. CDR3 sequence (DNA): TGTGCCAGCTCACCACCGGGAGACACTGAAGCTTTCTTT. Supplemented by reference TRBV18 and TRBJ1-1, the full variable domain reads NAGVMQNPRHLVRRRGQEARLRCSPMKGHSHVYWYRQLPEEGLKFMVYLQKENIIDESGMPKERFSAEFPKEGPSILRIQQVVRGDSAAYFCASSPPGDTEAFFGQGTRLTVV.

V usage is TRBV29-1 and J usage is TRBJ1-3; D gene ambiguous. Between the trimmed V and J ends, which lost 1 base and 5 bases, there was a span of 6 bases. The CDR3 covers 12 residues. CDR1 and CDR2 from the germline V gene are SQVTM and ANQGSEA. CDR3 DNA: TGCAGCGTTGAAGCGGTGAGAAACACCATATATTTT. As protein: CSVEAVRNTIYF.

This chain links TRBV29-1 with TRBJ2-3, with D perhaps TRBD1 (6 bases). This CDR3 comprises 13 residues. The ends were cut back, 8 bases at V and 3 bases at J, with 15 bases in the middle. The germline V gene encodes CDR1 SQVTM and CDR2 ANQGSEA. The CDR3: CSLLGTTTDTQYF. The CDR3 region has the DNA TGCAGCCTCCTCGGGACAACTACAGATACGCAGTATTTT.

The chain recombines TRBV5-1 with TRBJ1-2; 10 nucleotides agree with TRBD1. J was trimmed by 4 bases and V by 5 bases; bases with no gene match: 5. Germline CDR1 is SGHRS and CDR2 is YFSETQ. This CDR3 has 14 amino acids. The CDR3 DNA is TGCGCCAGCAGTACCGGGACAGGGGTCTATGGCTACACCTTC. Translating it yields CASSTGTGVYGYTF.

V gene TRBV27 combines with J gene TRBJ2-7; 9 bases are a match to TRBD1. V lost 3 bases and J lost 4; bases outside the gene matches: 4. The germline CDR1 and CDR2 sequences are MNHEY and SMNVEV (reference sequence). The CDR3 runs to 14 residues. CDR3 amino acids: CASSFWGTGYEQYF. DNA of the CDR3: TGTGCCAGCAGTTTTTGGGGGACAGGGTACGAGCAGTACTTC.

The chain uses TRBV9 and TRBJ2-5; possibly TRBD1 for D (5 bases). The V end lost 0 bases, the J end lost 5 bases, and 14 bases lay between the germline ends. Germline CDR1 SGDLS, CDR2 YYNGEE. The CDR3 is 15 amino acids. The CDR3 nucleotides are TGTGCCAGCAGCGTAGGACAGCCCAGACAGGAGACCCAGTACTTC. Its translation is CASSVGQPRQETQYF.

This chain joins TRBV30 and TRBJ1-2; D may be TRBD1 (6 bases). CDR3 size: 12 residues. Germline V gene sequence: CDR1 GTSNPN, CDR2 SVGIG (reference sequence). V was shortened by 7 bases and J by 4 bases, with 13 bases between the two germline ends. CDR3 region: CAFAGAGYGYTF. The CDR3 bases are TGTGCCTTCGCAGGGGCGGGCTATGGCTACACCTTC.

CDR3 DNA: TGTGCCAGCAGTGACGTAGGGGCGGGGGTTGATGGCTACACCTTC. It yields the protein CASSDVGAGVDGYTF. J is TRBJ1-2 and V is TRBV6-1; D is perhaps TRBD1 (5 bases). The CDR3 runs to 15 residues. The germline gives CDR1 MNHNS, CDR2 SASEGT. With 3 bases removed from V and 6 bases from J, the gap between germline ends came to 17 bases.

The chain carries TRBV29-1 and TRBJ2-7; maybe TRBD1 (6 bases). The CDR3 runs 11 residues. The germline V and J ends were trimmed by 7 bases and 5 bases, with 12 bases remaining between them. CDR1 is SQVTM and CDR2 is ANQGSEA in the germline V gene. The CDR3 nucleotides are TGCAGCGCCACAGGGTCCCACGAGCAGTACTTC. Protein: CSATGSHEQYF.

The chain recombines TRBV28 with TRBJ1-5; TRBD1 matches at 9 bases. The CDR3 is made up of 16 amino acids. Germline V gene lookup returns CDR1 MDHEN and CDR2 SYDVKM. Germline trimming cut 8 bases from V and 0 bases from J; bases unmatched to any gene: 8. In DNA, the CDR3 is TGTGCCAGCTGGGGACAGGGTTTAGGTAGCAATCAGCCCCAGCATTTT. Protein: CASWGQGLGSNQPQHF.